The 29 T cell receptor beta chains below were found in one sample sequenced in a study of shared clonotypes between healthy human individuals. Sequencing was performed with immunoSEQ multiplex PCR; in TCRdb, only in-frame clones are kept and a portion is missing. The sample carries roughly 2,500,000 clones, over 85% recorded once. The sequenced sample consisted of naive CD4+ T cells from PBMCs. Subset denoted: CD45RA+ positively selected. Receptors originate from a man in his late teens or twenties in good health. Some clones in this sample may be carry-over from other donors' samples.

The DNA for the CDR3 is TGTGCCAGCAGTTCAGGGTGGCGTGGCAATCAGCCCCAGCATTTT. Translating it yields CASSSGWRGNQPQHF. The chain is built from TRBV6-1 and TRBJ1-5, with D possibly being TRBD1 (5 bases). The CDR3 is 15 amino acids. Germline V CDR1 and CDR2: MNHNS, SASEGT. The V and J ends lost 5 bases and 2 bases respectively, with 13 bases between them.

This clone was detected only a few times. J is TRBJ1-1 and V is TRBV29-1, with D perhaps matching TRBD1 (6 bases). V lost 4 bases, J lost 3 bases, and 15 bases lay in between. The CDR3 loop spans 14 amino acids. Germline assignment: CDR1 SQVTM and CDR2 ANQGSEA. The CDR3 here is CSVGWGQRDTEAFF. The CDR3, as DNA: TGCAGCGTTGGTTGGGGGCAAAGGGACACTGAAGCTTTCTTT.

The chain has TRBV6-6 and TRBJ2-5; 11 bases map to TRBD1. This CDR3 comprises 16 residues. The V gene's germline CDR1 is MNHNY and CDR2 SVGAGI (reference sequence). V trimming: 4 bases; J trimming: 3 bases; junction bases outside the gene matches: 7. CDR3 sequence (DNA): TGTGCCAGCAGTTCCCGGGACAGGGGGGCTGAAGAGACCCAGTACTTC. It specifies CASSSRDRGAEETQYF.

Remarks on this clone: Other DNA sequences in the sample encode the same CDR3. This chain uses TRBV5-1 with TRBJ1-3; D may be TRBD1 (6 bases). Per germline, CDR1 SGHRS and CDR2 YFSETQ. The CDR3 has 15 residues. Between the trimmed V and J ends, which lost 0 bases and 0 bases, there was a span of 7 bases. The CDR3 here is CASSLGQDSGNTIYF. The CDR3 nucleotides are TGCGCCAGCAGCTTGGGACAGGACTCTGGAAACACCATATATTTT.

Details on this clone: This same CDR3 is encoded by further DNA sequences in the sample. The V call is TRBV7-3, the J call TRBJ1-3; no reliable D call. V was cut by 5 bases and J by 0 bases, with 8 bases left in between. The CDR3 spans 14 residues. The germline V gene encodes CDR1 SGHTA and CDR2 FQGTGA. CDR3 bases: TGTGCCAGCAGCCTGACTGGCTCTGGAAACACCATATATTTT. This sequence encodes CASSLTGSGNTIYF.

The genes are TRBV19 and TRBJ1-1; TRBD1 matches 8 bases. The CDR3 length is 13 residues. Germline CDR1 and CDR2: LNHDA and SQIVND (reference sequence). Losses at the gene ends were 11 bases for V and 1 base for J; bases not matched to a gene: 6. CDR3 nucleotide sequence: TGTGCCGTTACCGGGACAGGGAACACTGAAGCTTTCTTT. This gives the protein CAVTGTGNTEAFF.

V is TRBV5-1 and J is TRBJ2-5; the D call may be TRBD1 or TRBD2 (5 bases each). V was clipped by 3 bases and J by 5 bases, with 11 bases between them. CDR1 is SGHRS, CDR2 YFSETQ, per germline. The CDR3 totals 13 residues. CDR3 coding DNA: TGCGCCAGCAGCTGGCCGGGACGGGAGACCCAGTACTTC. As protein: CASSWPGRETQYF.

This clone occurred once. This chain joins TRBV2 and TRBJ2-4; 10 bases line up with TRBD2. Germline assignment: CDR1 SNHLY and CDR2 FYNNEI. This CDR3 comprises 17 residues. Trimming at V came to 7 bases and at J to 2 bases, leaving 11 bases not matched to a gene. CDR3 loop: CASKSGLAKETKNIQYF. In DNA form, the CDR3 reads TGTGCCAGCAAATCGGGACTAGCGAAGGAGACCAAAAACATTCAGTACTTC.

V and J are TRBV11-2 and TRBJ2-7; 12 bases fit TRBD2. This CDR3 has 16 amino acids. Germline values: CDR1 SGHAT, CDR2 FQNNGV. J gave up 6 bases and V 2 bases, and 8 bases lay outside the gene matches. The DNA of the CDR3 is TGTGCCAGCAGCTTACTCTCCAGGGGACTAGCGGGCGAGCAGTACTTC. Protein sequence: CASSLLSRGLAGEQYF.

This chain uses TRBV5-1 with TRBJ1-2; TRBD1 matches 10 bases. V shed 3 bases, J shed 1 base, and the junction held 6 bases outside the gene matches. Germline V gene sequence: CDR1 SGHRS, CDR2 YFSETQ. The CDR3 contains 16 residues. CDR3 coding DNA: TGCGCCAGCAGCTGGGGACAGGGGACCGTTAACTATGGCTACACCTTC. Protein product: CASSWGQGTVNYGYTF.

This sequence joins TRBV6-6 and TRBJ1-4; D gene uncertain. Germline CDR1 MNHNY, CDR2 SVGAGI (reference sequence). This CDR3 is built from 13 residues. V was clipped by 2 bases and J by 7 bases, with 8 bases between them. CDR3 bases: TGTGCCAGCAGTTACGACGCCAGTGAAAAACTGTTTTTT. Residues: CASSYDASEKLFF.

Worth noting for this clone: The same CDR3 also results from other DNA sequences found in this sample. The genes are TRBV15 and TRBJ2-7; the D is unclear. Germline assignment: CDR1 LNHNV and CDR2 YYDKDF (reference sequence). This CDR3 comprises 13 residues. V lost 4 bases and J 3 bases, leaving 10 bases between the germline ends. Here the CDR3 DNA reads TGTGCCACCAGCAATGGGTTGATCTACGAGCAGTACTTC. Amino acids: CATSNGLIYEQYF.

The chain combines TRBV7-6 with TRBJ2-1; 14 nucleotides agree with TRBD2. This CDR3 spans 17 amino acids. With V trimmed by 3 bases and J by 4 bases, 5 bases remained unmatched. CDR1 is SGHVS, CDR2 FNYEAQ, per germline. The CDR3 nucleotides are TGTGCCAGCAGCTTCGGACTAGCGGGAGGTCAATACAATGAGCAGTTCTTC. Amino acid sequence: CASSFGLAGGQYNEQFF.

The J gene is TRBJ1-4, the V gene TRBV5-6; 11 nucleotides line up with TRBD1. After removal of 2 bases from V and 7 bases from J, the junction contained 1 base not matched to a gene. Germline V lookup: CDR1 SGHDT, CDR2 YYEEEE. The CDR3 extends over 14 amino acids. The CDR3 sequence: CASSFGTGGEKLFF. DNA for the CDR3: TGTGCCAGCAGCTTTGGGACAGGGGGTGAAAAACTGTTTTTT.

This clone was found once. This CDR3 reads CASSLQGTSGRRSYNEQFF. The CDR3 DNA sequence: TGTGCCAGCAGCCTACAGGGGACTAGCGGGAGGCGCTCCTACAATGAGCAGTTCTTC. The gene calls are TRBV7-2 and TRBJ2-1, with 15 bases aligning to TRBD2. V lost 5 bases to trimming and J lost 0 bases; unmatched junction nucleotides: 8. CDR1 and CDR2 (germline): SGHTA, FQGNSA. This CDR3 has 19 residues.

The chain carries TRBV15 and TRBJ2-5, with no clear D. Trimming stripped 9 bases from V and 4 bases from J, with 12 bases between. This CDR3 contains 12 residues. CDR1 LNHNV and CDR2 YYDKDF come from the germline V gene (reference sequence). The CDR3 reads CATRLGGETQYF. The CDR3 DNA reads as TGTGCCACGAGGCTGGGCGGAGAGACCCAGTACTTC. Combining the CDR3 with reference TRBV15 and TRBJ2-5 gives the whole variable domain DAMVIQNPRYQVTQFGKPVTLSCSQTLNHNVMYWYQQKSSQAPKLLFHYYDKDFNNEADTPDNFQSRRPNTSFCFLDIRSPGLGDTAMYLCATRLGGETQYFGPGTRLLVL.

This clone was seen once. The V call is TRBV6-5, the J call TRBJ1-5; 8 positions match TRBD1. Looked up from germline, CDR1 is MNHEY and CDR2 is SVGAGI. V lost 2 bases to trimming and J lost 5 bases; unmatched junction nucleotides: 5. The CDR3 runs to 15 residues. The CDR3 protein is CASSYVRQGHQPQHF. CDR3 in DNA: TGTGCCAGCAGTTACGTTCGACAGGGGCATCAGCCCCAGCATTTT.

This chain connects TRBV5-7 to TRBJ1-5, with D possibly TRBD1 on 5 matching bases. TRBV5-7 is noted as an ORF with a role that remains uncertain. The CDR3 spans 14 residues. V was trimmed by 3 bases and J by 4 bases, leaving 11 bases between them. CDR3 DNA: TGTGCCAGCAGCTGGGGCAGGGCGAATCAGCCCCAGCATTTT. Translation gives CASSWGRANQPQHF.

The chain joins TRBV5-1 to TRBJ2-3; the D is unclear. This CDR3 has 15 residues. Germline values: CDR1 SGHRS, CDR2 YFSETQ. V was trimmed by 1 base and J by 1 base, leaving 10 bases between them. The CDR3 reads CASSLSNPGTDTQYF. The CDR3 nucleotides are TGCGCCAGCAGCTTGTCGAACCCTGGCACAGATACGCAGTATTTT. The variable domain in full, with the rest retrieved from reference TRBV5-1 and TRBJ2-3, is KAGVTQTPRYLIKTRGQQVTLSCSPISGHRSVSWYQQTPGQGLQFLFEYFSETQRNKGNFPGRFSGRQFSNSRSEMNVSTLELGDSALYLCASSLSNPGTDTQYFGPGTRLTVL.

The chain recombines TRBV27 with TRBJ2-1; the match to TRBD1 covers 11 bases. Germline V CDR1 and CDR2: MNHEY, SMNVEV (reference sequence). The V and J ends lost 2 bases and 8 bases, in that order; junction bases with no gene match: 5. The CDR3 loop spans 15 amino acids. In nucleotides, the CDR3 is TGTGCCAGCAGTTTACCCGGGACAGGGGGTTATGAGCAGTTCTTC. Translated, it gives CASSLPGTGGYEQFF.

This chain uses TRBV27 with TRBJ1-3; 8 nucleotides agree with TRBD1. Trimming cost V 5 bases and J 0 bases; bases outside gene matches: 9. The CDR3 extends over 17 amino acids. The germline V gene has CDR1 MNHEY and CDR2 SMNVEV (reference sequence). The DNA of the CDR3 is TGTGCCAGCAGTCCGTTGGACAGGGCAATCTCTGGAAACACCATATATTTT. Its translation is CASSPLDRAISGNTIYF.

The CDR3 DNA is TGTGCCAGCAGCCGACAGGGGTCTGAGAACACTGAAGCTTTCTTT. Its protein is CASSRQGSENTEAFF. The chain combines TRBV7-3 with TRBJ1-1; 8 bases match TRBD1. Germline-derived CDR1 and CDR2 are SGHTA and FQGTGA. The CDR3 length is 15 residues. J was trimmed by 1 base and V by 5 bases; bases with no gene match: 6.

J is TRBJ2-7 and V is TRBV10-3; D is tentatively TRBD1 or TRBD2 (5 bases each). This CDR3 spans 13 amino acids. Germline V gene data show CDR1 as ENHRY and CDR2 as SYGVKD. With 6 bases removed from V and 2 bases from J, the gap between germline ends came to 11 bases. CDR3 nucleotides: TGTGCCATCAGACCAGGGAGTCCCTACGAGCAGTACTTC. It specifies CAIRPGSPYEQYF.

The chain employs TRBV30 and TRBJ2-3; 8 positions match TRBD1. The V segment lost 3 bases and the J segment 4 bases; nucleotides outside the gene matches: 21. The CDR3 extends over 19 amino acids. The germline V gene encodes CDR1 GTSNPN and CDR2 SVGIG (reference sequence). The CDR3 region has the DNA TGTGCCTGGAGCGACCCCTCCCCCATGACAGGGGTTTGGCCAGATACGCAGTATTTT. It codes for CAWSDPSPMTGVWPDTQYF.

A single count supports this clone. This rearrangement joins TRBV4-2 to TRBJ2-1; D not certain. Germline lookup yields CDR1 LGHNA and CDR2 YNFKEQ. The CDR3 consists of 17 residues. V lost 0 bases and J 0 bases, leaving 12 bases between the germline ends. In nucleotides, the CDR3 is TGTGCCAGCAGCCAAGATCCCGCGGCTAGCTCCTACAATGAGCAGTTCTTC. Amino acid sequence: CASSQDPAASSYNEQFF.

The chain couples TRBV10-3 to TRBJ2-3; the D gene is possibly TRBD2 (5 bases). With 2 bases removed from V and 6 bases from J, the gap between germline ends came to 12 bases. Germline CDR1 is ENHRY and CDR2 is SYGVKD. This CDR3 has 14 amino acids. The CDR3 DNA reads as TGTGCCATCAGTGAGACGGGATCTAGGGATACGCAGTATTTT. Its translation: CAISETGSRDTQYF.

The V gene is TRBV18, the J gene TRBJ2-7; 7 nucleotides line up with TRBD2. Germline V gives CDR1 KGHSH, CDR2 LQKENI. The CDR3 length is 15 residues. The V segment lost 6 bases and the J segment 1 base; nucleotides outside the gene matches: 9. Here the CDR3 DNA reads TGTGCCAGCTCGCTTAGCGGGCAAGGGTCCTACGAGCAGTACTTC. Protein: CASSLSGQGSYEQYF.

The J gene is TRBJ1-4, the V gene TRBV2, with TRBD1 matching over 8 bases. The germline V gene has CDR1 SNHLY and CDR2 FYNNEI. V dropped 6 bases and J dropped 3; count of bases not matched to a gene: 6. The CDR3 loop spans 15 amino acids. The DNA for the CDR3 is TGTGCCAGCAGCCTACAGGGGGGATCTAATGAAAAACTGTTTTTT. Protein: CASSLQGGSNEKLFF.

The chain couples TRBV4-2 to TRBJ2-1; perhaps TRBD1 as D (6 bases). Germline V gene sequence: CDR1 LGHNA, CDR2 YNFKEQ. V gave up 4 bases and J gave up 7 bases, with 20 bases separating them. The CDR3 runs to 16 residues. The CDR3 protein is CASSLEGGYPDNEQFF. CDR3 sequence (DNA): TGTGCCAGCAGCCTTGAAGGGGGTTATCCTGATAATGAGCAGTTCTTC.